The T cell receptor beta chain under discussion was sequenced for a study of cytomegalovirus exposure and HLA in healthy donors. Study as a whole: Of the donors genotyped, 398 in all, 80% to 85% fell in the Caucasian-associated ancestry cluster.

With 60 Vbeta and 13 Jbeta primers, the PCR was carried out. Produced via immunoSEQ multiplex PCR; TCRdb's table is partial and in-frame only. The data show roughly 120,000 clones, with over 65% seen just once and more than 1.5% held by the top ten. Germline V gene lookup returns CDR1 SEHNR and CDR2 FQNEAQ (reference sequence). V lost 2 bases, J lost 6 bases, and 13 bases lay in between. The CDR3 contains 15 residues. About this clone itself: Its antigen is still unknown.

General study findings and limits: In vitro experiments confirmed that three CMV-associated chains were specific for CMV antigens. Some 16,000 TCR beta sequences were associated with HLA alleles at 0.05 false discovery rate in a later analysis. Common viral pathogens were later found to be apparently linked to several of the most significant clusters.

The sequence was collected from a man in his fifties in good health and CMV-seronegative. The V and J genes are TRBV7-9 and TRBJ2-2, with D perhaps TRBD1 (5 bases). Sequences were obtained from PBMCs. Here the CDR3 reads CASSLNSVGAGELFF. The CDR3 nucleotides are TGTGCCAGCAGCTTAAACTCAGTAGGGGCCGGGGAGCTGTTTTTT.